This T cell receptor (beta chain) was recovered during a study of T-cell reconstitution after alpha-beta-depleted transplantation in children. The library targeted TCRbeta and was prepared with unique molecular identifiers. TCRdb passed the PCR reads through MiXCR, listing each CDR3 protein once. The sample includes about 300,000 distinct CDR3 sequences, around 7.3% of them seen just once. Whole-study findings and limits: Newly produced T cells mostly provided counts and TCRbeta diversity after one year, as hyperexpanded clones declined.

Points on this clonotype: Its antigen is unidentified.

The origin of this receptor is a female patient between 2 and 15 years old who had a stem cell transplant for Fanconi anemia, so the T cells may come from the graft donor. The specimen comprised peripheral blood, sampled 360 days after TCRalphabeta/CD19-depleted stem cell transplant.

The CDR3: CASSLDDSLLNTIYF. CDR3 coding DNA: TGCGCCAGCAGCTTAGACGACAGTCTTTTAAACACCATATATTTT. V is TRBV5-1 and J is TRBJ1-3; TRBD1 might be the D (5 bases). CDR1 is SGHRS and CDR2 is YFSETQ in the germline V gene. Between the trimmed V and J ends, which lost 2 bases and 6 bases, there was a span of 15 bases. CDR3 size: 15 residues.